Listed below are T cell receptor beta chains from one sample, sequenced in a study of blood T cells in healthy people across ages. MiXCR, applied by TCRdb to the 5' RACE reads, yields one record per CDR3 protein. The table lists about 1.1 million distinct CDR3 sequences, around two fifths of them singletons. The sequenced sample consisted of blood. The receptors originated from a man younger than 35 in good health. CDR3s include the opening cysteine and the closing phenylalanine or tryptophan. The D gene is left open where the match is weak. Some rows have no size entry. The others give once, few or many, or a class for an expanded clone.

d_gene | abundance | j_gene | v_gene | CDR3aa | CDR3nt
TRBD1 | . | TRBJ2-7 | TRBV18 | CASSPADRGSYEQYF | TGTGCCAGCTCACCAGCAGACAGGGGGTCCTACGAGCAGTACTTC
. | few | TRBJ1-5 | TRBV20-1 | CSASDVQGYNQPQHF | TGCAGTGCCTCAGACGTACAGGGATACAATCAGCCCCAGCATTTT
. | few | TRBJ1-1 | TRBV2 | CASSGEVDTEAFF | TGTGCCAGCTCTGGTGAGGTGGACACTGAAGCTTTCTTT
. | . | TRBJ1-2 | TRBV29-1 | CSVGPGEVYGYTF | TGCAGCGTTGGGCCAGGGGAGGTCTATGGCTACACCTTC
TRBD1 | . | TRBJ2-3 | TRBV6-1 | CASSRVRDRMTDTQYF | TGTGCCAGCAGTCGGGTACGGGACAGGATGACAGATACGCAGTATTTT
. | . | TRBJ2-2 | TRBV29-1 | CSVGDRGRKTGELFF | TGCAGCGTTGGGGATCGGGGTCGGAAGACCGGGGAGCTGTTTTTT
. | . | TRBJ2-7 | TRBV10-3 | CAASPRQEPNEQYF | TGTGCCGCAAGCCCCCGACAGGAACCCAACGAGCAGTACTTC
TRBD2 | . | TRBJ2-1 | TRBV13 | CASSLVGDYYNEQFF | TGTGCCAGCAGCTTAGTTGGGGACTATTACAATGAGCAGTTCTTC
TRBD1 | few | TRBJ2-3 | TRBV7-9 | CASSLEPQGASTDTQYF | TGTGCCAGCAGCTTAGAACCACAGGGGGCGAGCACAGATACGCAGTATTTT
. | few | TRBJ2-7 | TRBV5-1 | CASSWGLEQYF | TGCGCCAGCAGCTGGGGGCTCGAGCAGTACTTC
TRBD1 | few | TRBJ2-5 | TRBV2 | CASRQGQGKETQYF | TGTGCCAGCAGACAGGGACAGGGAAAAGAGACCCAGTACTTC
. | many | TRBJ1-2 | TRBV12-3/TRBV12-4 | CASSSPTERASYTF | TGTGCCAGCAGTTCCCCAACTGAGAGAGCAAGCTACACCTTC
TRBD2 | . | TRBJ2-1 | TRBV12-3/TRBV12-4 | CASSLRSGDYNEQFF | TGTGCCAGCAGTTTACGTAGCGGGGACTACAATGAGCAGTTCTTC
. | . | TRBJ1-2 | TRBV2 | CASSESGVEILYGHTF | TGTGCCAGCAGTGAAAGCGGGGTTGAAATTCTCTATGGCCACACCTTC
TRBD1 | . | TRBJ2-3 | TRBV12-3/TRBV12-4 | CASRSRTGRTDTQYF | TGTGCCAGCAGGAGCCGGACAGGACGCACAGATACGCAGTATTTT
. | . | TRBJ1-1 | TRBV7-9 | CASSSFANTEAFF | TGTGCCAGCAGCTCCTTCGCGAACACTGAAGCTTTCTTT
. | many | TRBJ2-7 | TRBV20-1 | CSATPGYEQYF | TGCAGTGCCACCCCCGGTTACGAGCAGTACTTC
. | . | TRBJ2-5 | TRBV12-5 | CASGPSGAETQYF | TGTGCTAGTGGCCCCTCCGGGGCAGAGACCCAGTACTTC
. | many | TRBJ1-2 | TRBV28 | CASSWTDYGYTF | TGTGCCAGCAGTTGGACAGACTATGGCTACACCTTC
TRBD1 | . | TRBJ2-7 | TRBV6-5 | CASSVRDRVTNEQYF | TGTGCCAGCAGCGTACGGGACAGGGTGACAAATGAGCAGTACTTC
. | . | TRBJ1-1 | TRBV9 | CASSVGSGTGNTEAFF | TGTGCCAGCAGCGTAGGTTCTGGAACCGGCAACACTGAAGCTTTCTTT
. | . | TRBJ2-2 | TRBV5-5 | CASSLCVGTGELFF | TGTGCCAGCAGCTTGTGCGTCGGCACCGGGGAGCTGTTTTTT
TRBD1 | . | TRBJ1-1 | TRBV29-1 | CSVGTVTSEAFF | TGCAGCGTCGGGACAGTTACTTCAGAAGCTTTCTTT
. | . | TRBJ1-5 | TRBV20-1 | CSASVDSGPNQPQHF | TGCAGTGCTAGCGTGGACAGCGGACCCAATCAGCCCCAGCATTTT
TRBD1 | . | TRBJ1-5 | TRBV5-1 | CASSWGDSPNQPQHF | TGCGCCAGCAGCTGGGGGGACAGCCCCAATCAGCCCCAGCATTTT
TRBD1 | many | TRBJ2-5 | TRBV18 | CASSLGTGKETQYF | TGTGCCAGCTCACTCGGGACAGGGAAAGAGACCCAGTACTTC
. | few | TRBJ2-5 | TRBV20-1 | CSARDPGRVETQYF | TGCAGTGCTAGAGATCCAGGGAGAGTAGAGACCCAGTACTTC
. | . | TRBJ2-5 | TRBV28 | CASSEEGGRKTQYF | TGTGCCAGCAGCGAGGAGGGGGGTAGGAAGACCCAGTACTTC
TRBD2 | . | TRBJ2-3 | TRBV29-1 | CSVGLWTSGDTDTQYF | TGCAGCGTCGGTCTTTGGACTAGCGGGGACACAGATACGCAGTATTTT
. | . | TRBJ2-1 | TRBV4-2 | CASSQDRGVNEQFF | TGTGCCAGCAGCCAAGATAGGGGGGTCAATGAGCAGTTCTTC
. | many | TRBJ2-7 | TRBV29-1 | CSVTSDRSTYEQYF | TGCAGCGTTACGTCTGACAGGTCTACCTACGAGCAGTACTTC
TRBD1 | many | TRBJ2-7 | TRBV27 | CASSLYRGNSYEQYF | TGTGCCAGCAGTTTATACAGGGGGAATTCCTACGAGCAGTACTTC
. | few | TRBJ1-2 | TRBV7-9 | CASSLEGQVNYGYTF | TGTGCCAGCAGCTTAGAGGGACAAGTTAACTATGGCTACACCTTC
. | . | TRBJ1-2 | TRBV4-1 | CASSQVTVTSHGYTF | TGCGCCAGCAGCCAAGTGACAGTTACATCTCATGGCTACACCTTC
. | . | TRBJ1-4 | TRBV20-1 | CSARGLGADEKLFF | TGCAGTGCTAGGGGCTTGGGGGCAGACGAAAAACTGTTTTTT
. | . | TRBJ1-2 | TRBV9 | CASNARNTANYGYTF | TGTGCCAGCAACGCACGGAACACGGCTAACTATGGCTACACCTTC
. | few | TRBJ2-1 | TRBV20-1 | CSASLYEQFF | TGCAGTGCTAGCCTTTACGAGCAGTTCTTC
. | . | TRBJ1-2 | TRBV6-2/TRBV6-3 | CASIYEGLDYGYTF | TGTGCCAGCATTTATGAGGGGCTTGACTATGGCTACACCTTC
. | few | TRBJ2-1 | TRBV5-1 | CASSRYDLAIEQFF | TGCGCCAGCAGTCGTTACGACCTCGCCATTGAGCAGTTCTTC
. | . | TRBJ2-5 | TRBV27 | CASSLLKWNEQYF | TGTGCCAGCAGTTTATTAAAATGGAATGAGCAGTACTTC